This T cell receptor (beta chain) was found in a study of monozygotic twins with inflammatory bowel disease. The CDR3 length is 17 residues. Germline CDR1 is SNHLY and CDR2 is FYNNEI. Through template switching, UMIs that included a 6-nucleotide sample barcode were added. One entry per CDR3 protein, without DNA, is what TCRdb gives after re-calling the 5' RACE reads. The sample includes over 200,000 distinct CDR3 sequences. Input material: blood. The receptor comes from a human donor with ulcerative colitis or Crohn's disease, or a healthy co-twin of an affected twin (not recorded which). This chain links TRBV2 with TRBJ2-7; TCRdb's D call, TRBD1, is unchecked because there is no DNA. The CDR3 protein is CASRAGTVESRSYEQYF.